These 28 T cell receptor beta chains were sequenced from one sample in a study of T cells in tumors after PD-1 blockade (dated by TCRdb to between 2017 and 2020). Interpreted using the paper, the time point label stands for: after anti-PD-1 therapy. Libraries were built with the immunoSEQ multiplex PCR assay. Imported from immuneACCESS, the table was reduced by TCRdb to in-frame sequences with V and J called. These copies leave out some clones; in studies compared against another copy, an unresolved V gene accounts for under half, and the cause of the remainder is not known. Recorded for this sample are approximately 34,000 clones; approximately 73% of them occurred a single time. Almost 40% of the sample is taken by the ten largest. The source material was PBMCs, sampled after anti-PD-1 treatment. The receptor set was obtained from a human donor with basal cell carcinoma.

The chain carries TRBV19 and TRBJ2-1, with D unresolved. Trimming left V 4 bases short and J 7 bases short, with 11 bases between. CDR1 and CDR2 (germline): LNHDA, SQIVND (reference sequence). The CDR3 is 13 amino acids. The CDR3 DNA follows: TGTGCCAGTAGTAGGACGGGCGTGAATGAGCAGTTCTTC. Translating it yields CASSRTGVNEQFF.

The V gene is TRBV4-3, the J gene TRBJ2-5; tentatively, D is TRBD1 or TRBD2 (6 bases each). V was shortened by 4 bases and J by 3 bases, with 9 bases between the two germline ends. The germline CDR1 and CDR2 sequences are LGHNA and YSLEER. This CDR3 has 13 amino acids. As DNA, the CDR3 is TGCGCCAGCAGCCCTAGGGGGGAAGAGACCCAGTACTTC. As protein: CASSPRGEETQYF.

The gene calls are TRBV5-1 and TRBJ2-1, with 12 bases lining up with TRBD2. V lost 4 bases and J lost 5; bases outside the gene matches: 4. Germline V CDR1 and CDR2: SGHRS, YFSETQ. The CDR3 is made up of 15 amino acids. The CDR3 loop is CASSQWTSGNNEQFF. Written as DNA, the CDR3 is TGCGCCAGCAGCCAATGGACTAGCGGGAACAATGAGCAGTTCTTC.

V is TRBV6-2 or TRBV6-3 and J is TRBJ2-7; 11 nucleotides align to TRBD1. This CDR3 has 16 residues. V was pared by 6 bases and J by 5 bases, with 12 bases of the junction left unmatched. Looked up from germline, CDR1 is MNHEY and CDR2 is SVGEGT. CDR3 residues: CASSQPRGQGADEQYF. Here the CDR3 DNA reads TGTGCCAGCAGCCAACCCCGAGGACAGGGGGCAGACGAGCAGTACTTC.

The rearrangement links TRBV25-1 to TRBJ2-7; D call uncertain. This CDR3 spans 12 amino acids. The germline CDR1 and CDR2 sequences are MGHDK and SYGVNS. V lost 4 bases to trimming and J lost 4 bases, with 8 bases between them. The CDR3 reads CASSGLGYEQYF. The CDR3 DNA follows: TGTGCCAGCAGTGGGCTCGGGTACGAGCAGTACTTC.

The V gene is TRBV5-4, the J gene TRBJ1-2; D is unresolved. The CDR3 consists of 15 residues. Per germline, CDR1 SGHNT and CDR2 YYREEE (reference sequence). Trimming cost V 4 bases and J 2 bases, with 15 bases left between them. The CDR3 DNA reads TGTGCCAGCAGCCTGTCGGGCCGACAAAACTATGGCTACACCTTC. This gives the protein CASSLSGRQNYGYTF.

The J gene is TRBJ2-1, the V gene TRBV4-3; D might be TRBD1 (6 bases). Germline-derived CDR1 and CDR2 are LGHNA and YSLEER. CDR3 size: 13 residues. V was trimmed by 4 bases and J by 5 bases, leaving 9 bases between them. Here the CDR3 DNA reads TGCGCCAGCAGCCGCCACAGGGACAATGAGCAGTTCTTC. Translation: CASSRHRDNEQFF.

The gene calls are TRBV9 and TRBJ2-7, with 7 nucleotides matching TRBD1. Germline V gene sequence: CDR1 SGDLS, CDR2 YYNGEE. J lost 4 bases, V lost 0 bases, and 4 bases had no gene match. This CDR3 contains 14 residues. The CDR3 nucleotides read TGTGCCAGCAGCGTAGCTGACAGGGAATACGAGCAGTACTTC. Translating gives CASSVADREYEQYF.

The chain combines TRBV10-3 with TRBJ2-7, with 9 bases lining up with TRBD1. The V gene end was trimmed by 2 bases and the J gene end by 2 bases; junction bases not matched to a gene: 4. This CDR3 has 15 amino acids. The V gene's germline CDR1 is ENHRY and CDR2 SYGVKD. Here the CDR3 reads CAISEEGQGAYEQYF. In DNA, the CDR3 is TGTGCCATCAGTGAGGAGGGACAGGGAGCCTACGAGCAGTACTTC.

This chain links TRBV28 with TRBJ2-7, with 8 bases that match TRBD2. Germline loops: CDR1 MDHEN, CDR2 SYDVKM. Losses at the gene ends were 5 bases for V and 1 base for J; bases not matched to a gene: 4. This CDR3 spans 14 amino acids. This CDR3 reads CASSGTGGSYEQYF. CDR3 sequence (DNA): TGTGCCAGCAGTGGAACGGGAGGGTCCTACGAGCAGTACTTC.

The rearrangement joins TRBV19 to TRBJ2-7; 8 bases are shared with TRBD1. Germline CDR1 reads LNHDA; CDR2 reads SQIVND (reference sequence). The CDR3 is made up of 15 amino acids. J lost 2 bases, V lost 4 bases, and 7 bases had no gene match. The CDR3 sequence is CASSTRQGSTYEQYF. The CDR3 DNA reads as TGTGCCAGTAGTACCCGACAGGGGAGCACCTACGAGCAGTACTTC.

This chain joins TRBV28 and TRBJ2-4, with D perhaps matching TRBD2 (6 bases). V lost 5 bases and J lost 6, with 11 bases in between. The germline V gene encodes CDR1 MDHEN and CDR2 SYDVKM. There are 13 residues in the CDR3. The CDR3: CASSDSGGNIQYF. In DNA form, the CDR3 reads TGTGCCAGCAGTGACTCCGGGGGAAACATTCAGTACTTC.

The chain is built from TRBV30 and TRBJ1-2; 12 nucleotides align to TRBD1. V shed 4 bases and J 8 bases; nucleotides not matched to a gene: 20. The CDR3 contains 18 residues. CDR1 is GTSNPN, CDR2 SVGIG, per germline (reference sequence). CDR3 region: CAWNKDLTGTGGAGGYTF. The CDR3 nucleotides are TGTGCCTGGAACAAGGACCTCACCGGGACAGGGGGCGCGGGGGGCTACACCTTC.

The rearrangement joins TRBV7-9 to TRBJ2-5, with 7 bases matching TRBD1. This CDR3 contains 14 residues. Germline lookup yields CDR1 SEHNR and CDR2 FQNEAQ (reference sequence). Unmatched junction bases numbered 4, after V lost 4 bases and J lost 2 bases. CDR3 loop: CASSWGTAQETQYF. Here the CDR3 DNA reads TGTGCCAGCAGCTGGGGGACAGCTCAAGAGACCCAGTACTTC.

The rearrangement uses TRBV4-3 and TRBJ1-2; no clear D gene. The CDR3 loop spans 14 amino acids. Per germline, CDR1 LGHNA and CDR2 YSLEER. Trimming cost V 1 base and J 3 bases, with 9 bases left between them. CDR3 nucleotide sequence: TGCGCCAGCAGCCAAGGACATGTTGACTATGGCTACACCTTC. Translating gives CASSQGHVDYGYTF.

This CDR3 is CASSSDNPTATEAFF. The CDR3 DNA is TGCGCCAGCAGTTCGGACAACCCAACCGCCACTGAAGCTTTCTTT. The chain employs TRBV5-1 and TRBJ1-1; TRBD1 might be the D (5 bases). Germline V CDR1 and CDR2: SGHRS, YFSETQ. V was shortened by 5 bases and J by 4 bases, with 18 bases between the two germline ends. The CDR3 is made up of 15 amino acids.

Turning to this clone: Other nucleotide sequences in the sample specify the same CDR3. This chain's CDR3 is CASSLRGGGTDTQYF. The CDR3 region has the DNA TGTGCCAGCAGCTTGCGTGGGGGCGGCACAGATACGCAGTATTTT. V usage is TRBV5-5 and J usage is TRBJ2-3; TRBD1 might be the D (6 bases). Trimming removed 1 base from V and 1 base from J, with 10 bases in between. CDR1 is SGHKS and CDR2 is YYEKEE in the germline V gene (reference sequence). This CDR3 is 15 amino acids long. The entire variable domain, with the rest obtained from reference TRBV5-5 and TRBJ2-3, is as follows: DAGVTQSPTHLIKTRGQQVTLRCSPISGHKSVSWYQQVLGQGPQFIFQYYEKEERGRGNFPDRFSARQFPNYSSELNVNALLLGDSALYLCASSLRGGGTDTQYFGPGTRLTVL.

Judged by abundance, this clone is medium-sized. The chain joins TRBV6-2 or TRBV6-3 to TRBJ1-5; 9 nucleotides line up with TRBD1. J gave up 6 bases and V 3 bases, and 6 bases lay outside the gene matches. There are 15 residues in the CDR3. Per germline, CDR1 MNHEY and CDR2 SVGEGT. Here the CDR3 DNA reads TGTGCCAGCAGTTATGGGACAGGGAGGGGTCAGCCCCAGCATTTT. This codes for CASSYGTGRGQPQHF.

The chain uses TRBV6-5 and TRBJ1-5, with a tentative D call TRBD1 (6 bases). Trimming stripped 0 bases from V and 7 bases from J, with 10 bases between. CDR3 length: 14 amino acids. Germline values: CDR1 MNHEY, CDR2 SVGAGI. CDR3 coding DNA: TGTGCCAGCAGTTACTCCCAGGGGTGGCAGCCCCAGCATTTT. Its translation is CASSYSQGWQPQHF.

The V gene is TRBV3-1 (or the pseudogene TRBV3-2), the J gene TRBJ2-4, with D unresolved. The length of the CDR3 is 14 residues. V was pared by 3 bases and J by 9 bases, with 15 bases between. The germline gives CDR1 LGHDT, CDR2 YNNKEL (reference sequence). CDR3 protein: CASSHGSGKPIQYF. CDR3 in DNA: TGTGCCAGCAGCCATGGGTCCGGAAAACCCATTCAGTACTTC.

CDR3 coding DNA: TGTGCCAGCAGCTTGGACGGCAGGGCCTCCTACAATGAGCAGTTCTTC. This encodes CASSLDGRASYNEQFF. The chain combines TRBV5-4 with TRBJ2-1; weak D call: TRBD1 (5 bases). The CDR3 loop spans 16 amino acids. The V end lost 0 bases, the J end lost 0 bases, and 10 bases lay between the germline ends. Per the germline V gene, CDR1 is SGHNT and CDR2 is YYREEE (reference sequence).

This clone was observed a single time. This chain links TRBV19 with TRBJ1-2; weak D call: TRBD1 (5 bases). This CDR3 spans 15 amino acids. Germline V gene lookup returns CDR1 LNHDA and CDR2 SQIVND (reference sequence). The germline V and J ends were trimmed by 4 bases and 5 bases, with 17 bases remaining between them. CDR3 DNA: TGTGCCAGTAGTACAGGGACTTCCCGTGGGTATGGCTACACCTTC. It specifies CASSTGTSRGYGYTF.

The CDR3 nucleotides read TGTGCCAGCAGGGGATCAGGGGCGTCCTACGAGCAGTACTTC. It encodes CASRGSGASYEQYF. The V gene is TRBV27, the J gene TRBJ2-7, with TRBD1 as a possible D gene (6 bases). CDR1 MNHEY and CDR2 SMNVEV come from the germline V gene (reference sequence). V dropped 6 bases and J dropped 1 base, with 13 bases sitting between them. The CDR3 is 14 amino acids.

The chain links TRBV6-5 to TRBJ1-5; D is unresolved. The CDR3 extends over 12 amino acids. V lost 6 bases and J lost 6, with 9 bases in between. Germline CDR1 reads MNHEY; CDR2 reads SVGAGI. CDR3 sequence: CASRGLGQPQHF. As DNA, the CDR3 is TGTGCCAGCAGGGGGTTGGGTCAGCCCCAGCATTTT.

V and J are TRBV29-1 and TRBJ2-1; no firm D call. Germline CDR1 is SQVTM and CDR2 is ANQGSEA. The CDR3 runs 11 residues. The V gene lost 5 bases and the J gene lost 5 bases, with 7 bases spanning the gap. CDR3 loop: CSVFRNNEQFF. The CDR3 DNA is TGCAGCGTTTTTCGTAACAATGAGCAGTTCTTC.

The rearrangement uses TRBV29-1 and TRBJ2-7; possibly TRBD2 for D (6 bases). From germline, CDR1 is SQVTM and CDR2 ANQGSEA. This CDR3 is 14 amino acids long. Trimming shortened V by 7 bases and J by 2 bases, and 18 bases separated the two germline ends. CDR3 coding DNA: TGCAGCGCCGGACGGGCAGGAGGGCCCTACGAGCAGTACTTC. Encoded protein: CSAGRAGGPYEQYF.

The chain has TRBV5-1 and TRBJ2-7; 10 nucleotides agree with TRBD1. Germline lookup yields CDR1 SGHRS and CDR2 YFSETQ. Losses at the gene ends were 4 bases for V and 2 bases for J; bases not matched to a gene: 9. The CDR3 is made up of 16 amino acids. CDR3 nucleotides: TGCGCCAGCAGCCCGCCCGGACAGGGGGGCACCTACGAGCAGTACTTC. It encodes CASSPPGQGGTYEQYF.

The CDR3 region is CASSLSGQGRAKNIQYF. DNA of the CDR3: TGTGCCAGCAGTTTATCGGGACAGGGGAGAGCCAAAAACATTCAGTACTTC. V gene TRBV27 combines with J gene TRBJ2-4; 10 bases line up with TRBD1. This CDR3 has 17 residues. The trim removed 0 bases at V and 0 bases at J, leaving 2 bases unmatched. Germline CDR1 is MNHEY and CDR2 is SMNVEV (reference sequence).